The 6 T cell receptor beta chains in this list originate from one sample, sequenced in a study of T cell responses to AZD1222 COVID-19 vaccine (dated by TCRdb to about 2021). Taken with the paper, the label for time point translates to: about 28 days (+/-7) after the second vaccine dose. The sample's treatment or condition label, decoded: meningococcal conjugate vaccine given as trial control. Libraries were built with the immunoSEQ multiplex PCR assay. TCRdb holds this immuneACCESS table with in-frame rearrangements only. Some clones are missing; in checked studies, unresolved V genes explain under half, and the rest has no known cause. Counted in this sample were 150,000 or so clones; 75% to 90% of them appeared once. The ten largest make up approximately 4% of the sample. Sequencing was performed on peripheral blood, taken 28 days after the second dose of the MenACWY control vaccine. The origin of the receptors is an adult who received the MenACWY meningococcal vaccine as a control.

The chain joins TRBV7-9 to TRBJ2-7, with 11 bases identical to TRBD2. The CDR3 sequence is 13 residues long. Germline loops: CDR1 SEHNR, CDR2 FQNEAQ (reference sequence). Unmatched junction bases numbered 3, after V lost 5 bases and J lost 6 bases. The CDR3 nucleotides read TGTGCCAGCAGCCCTAGCGGGGGGCTCGAGCAGTACTTC. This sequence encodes CASSPSGGLEQYF.

CDR3: CASSIYAVGEAFF. As DNA, the CDR3 is TGTGCCAGTAGTATCTATGCGGTGGGTGAAGCTTTCTTT. V usage is TRBV19 and J usage is TRBJ1-1; D uncertain. Trimming removed 3 bases from V and 7 bases from J, with 12 bases in between. From germline, CDR1 is LNHDA and CDR2 SQIVND (reference sequence). CDR3 length: 13 residues.

The CDR3 is CASSLAVSGVPQPQHF. Here the CDR3 DNA reads TGTGCCAGCAGCTTAGCGGTCTCAGGGGTCCCTCAGCCCCAGCATTTT. The chain couples TRBV7-2 to TRBJ1-5, with D perhaps matching TRBD1 (6 bases). In germline, CDR1 is SGHTA, CDR2 FQGNSA. V lost 0 bases and J 6 bases, leaving 15 bases between the germline ends. The CDR3 contains 16 residues.

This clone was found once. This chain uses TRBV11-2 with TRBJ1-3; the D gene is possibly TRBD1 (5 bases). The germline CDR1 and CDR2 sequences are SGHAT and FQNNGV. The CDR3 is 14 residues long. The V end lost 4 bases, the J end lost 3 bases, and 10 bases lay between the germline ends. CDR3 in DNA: TGTGCCAGCAGCTGGGAGGGGCGTGGAAACACCATATATTTT. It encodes CASSWEGRGNTIYF. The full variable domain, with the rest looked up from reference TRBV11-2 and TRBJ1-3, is EAGVAQSPRYKIIEKRQSVAFWCNPISGHATLYWYQQILGQGPKLLIQFQNNGVVDDSQLPKDRFSAERLKGVDSTLKIQPAKLEDSAVYLCASSWEGRGNTIYFGEGSWLTVV.

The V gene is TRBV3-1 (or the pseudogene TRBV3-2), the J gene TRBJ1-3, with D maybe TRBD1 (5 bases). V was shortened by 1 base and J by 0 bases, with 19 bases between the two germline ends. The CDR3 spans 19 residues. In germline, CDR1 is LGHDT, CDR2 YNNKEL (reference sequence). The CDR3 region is CASSQGSARQGPSGNTIYF. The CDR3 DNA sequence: TGTGCCAGCAGCCAAGGGAGTGCACGTCAGGGACCCTCTGGAAACACCATATATTTT.

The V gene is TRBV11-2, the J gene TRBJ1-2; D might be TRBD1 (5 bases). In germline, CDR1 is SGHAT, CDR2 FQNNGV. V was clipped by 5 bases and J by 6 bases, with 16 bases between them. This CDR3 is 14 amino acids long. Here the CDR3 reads CASSRPEGENGYTF. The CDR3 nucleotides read TGTGCCAGCAGCCGTCCTGAAGGGGAGAATGGCTACACCTTC. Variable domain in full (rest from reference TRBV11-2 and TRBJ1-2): EAGVAQSPRYKIIEKRQSVAFWCNPISGHATLYWYQQILGQGPKLLIQFQNNGVVDDSQLPKDRFSAERLKGVDSTLKIQPAKLEDSAVYLCASSRPEGENGYTFGSGTRLTVV.